One and the same sample provided the 21 T cell receptor beta chains below, sequenced in a study of regulatory T cells in long-lasting Graves disease. This sample's time point: newly diagnosed GD, antithyroid drugs for less than 3 months. RNA from PBMCs was the source of the TCR library. To make TCR beta libraries, researchers used iRepertoire HTBI primers and Arm-PCR of CDR3 regions. Via MiXCR, TCRdb re-called the multiplex PCR reads, giving one row per CDR3 protein. The table includes 250,000 to 300,000 distinct CDR3 sequences, 15% to 20% detected once. The sample was also linked to a second study, of T cells in Graves' hyperthyroidism and ophthalmopathy.

Specimen: peripheral blood mononuclear cells (PBMCs), collected at new diagnosis, from a patient treated with antithyroid drugs. The source of these receptors is a woman in her 30s with Graves disease.

This clonotype turned up a few times. A much larger clone is a single base away; this may be a read error. V usage is TRBV2 and J usage is TRBJ2-1; perhaps TRBD1 as D (6 bases). In germline, CDR1 is SNHLY, CDR2 FYNNEI. The CDR3 has 15 amino acids. In DNA, the CDR3 is TGTGCCAGCAGGGAGACTGGGGGCCTTCAAGAGACCCAGTGCTTC. It translates to CASRETGGLQETQCF.

The chain combines TRBV20-1 with TRBJ2-7; no firm D call. Germline V gene lookup returns CDR1 DFQATT and CDR2 SNEGSKA (reference sequence). CDR3 length equals 15 residues. The V end lost 6 bases, the J end lost 1 base, and 19 bases lay between the germline ends. CDR3 DNA: TGCAGTGCAAAGGGTGGAAACTCCCTATCCTACGAGCAGTACTTC. Translated, it gives CSAKGGNSLSYEQYF.

This clonotype showed up many times. The gene calls are TRBV20-1 and TRBJ1-1; 12 positions match TRBD1. Per the germline V gene, CDR1 is DFQATT and CDR2 is SNEGSKA (reference sequence). V shed 6 bases and J 5 bases; nucleotides not matched to a gene: 7. The CDR3 runs 14 residues. The CDR3 DNA reads TGCAGTGCAGACAGGGACAGGGGGCTTACTGAAGCTTTCTTT. This gives the protein CSADRDRGLTEAFF.

This clonotype was detected ten times or more. The chain recombines TRBV20-1 with TRBJ2-1; D is possibly TRBD1 (6 bases). Trimming took off 6 bases at V and 4 bases at J, with 13 bases between the two ends. Germline V gene sequence: CDR1 DFQATT, CDR2 SNEGSKA (reference sequence). The CDR3 runs 13 residues. The CDR3 loop reads CSARYRVYNEQFF. The CDR3 DNA reads TGCAGTGCCAGATACAGGGTTTACAATGAGCAGTTCTTC.

This clonotype was counted at least ten times. CDR3 coding DNA: TGTGCCAGCAGATACGGGACAGGAATCACCGGGGAGCTGTTTTTT. Translating gives CASRYGTGITGELFF. The V gene is TRBV2, the J gene TRBJ2-2; 8 nucleotides match TRBD1. The CDR3 spans 15 residues. Germline V gene lookup returns CDR1 SNHLY and CDR2 FYNNEI. Trimming at V came to 6 bases and at J to 4 bases, leaving 7 bases not matched to a gene. The variable domain in full, completed from reference TRBV2 and TRBJ2-2, reads EPEVTQTPSHQVTQMGQEVILRCVPISNHLYFYWYRQILGQKVEFLVSFYNNEISEKSEIFDDQFSVERPDGSNFTLKIRSTKLEDSAMYFCASRYGTGITGELFFGEGSRLTVL.

This clonotype was found many times. The V gene is TRBV29-1, the J gene TRBJ2-3; D is possibly TRBD1 or TRBD2 (5 bases each). V was shortened by 6 bases and J by 2 bases, with 12 bases between the two germline ends. The CDR3 has 13 residues. Germline CDR1 reads SQVTM; CDR2 reads ANQGSEA. The CDR3 nucleotides are TGCAGCGTAGTGGGACGTGCCACAGATACGCAGTATTTT. Protein product: CSVVGRATDTQYF.

The table lists this clonotype with many counts. The chain employs TRBV12-5 and TRBJ2-3; TRBD2 agrees at 7 bases. Unmatched junction bases numbered 8, after V lost 0 bases and J lost 2 bases. There are 17 residues in the CDR3. Per the germline V gene, CDR1 is LGHNT and CDR2 is FRNRAP. CDR3 DNA sequence: TGTGCTAGTGGTTTGGTACTCGGGCGGGAGCCCACAGATACGCAGTATTTT. Translated: CASGLVLGREPTDTQYF.

To note about this clonotype: One end of the junction varies from germline; a read error may be responsible. The chain joins TRBV20-1 to TRBJ1-1; TRBD1 is a possible D gene (6 bases). The germline CDR1 and CDR2 sequences are DFQATT and SNEGSKA (reference sequence). The CDR3 contains 14 residues. The chain's CDR3 is CSARAGTLNTETFF. The CDR3 region has the DNA TGCAGTGCCAGAGCAGGGACACTGAACACTGAAACTTTCTTT.

The chain uses TRBV20-1 and TRBJ2-2; 10 positions agree with TRBD1. V gave up 3 bases and J gave up 3 bases; unmatched junction bases: 13. The CDR3 consists of 18 residues. CDR1 and CDR2 (germline): DFQATT, SNEGSKA (reference sequence). CDR3 DNA sequence: TGCAGTGCTAGCAATACACATACCGGGACAGGGGACACCGGGGAGCTGTTTTTT. This translates into CSASNTHTGTGDTGELFF.

This clonotype occurred many times. The rearrangement joins TRBV20-1 to TRBJ1-2; maybe TRBD1 (5 bases). Trimming shortened V by 0 bases and J by 4 bases, and 15 bases separated the two germline ends. This CDR3 spans 15 amino acids. In germline, CDR1 is DFQATT, CDR2 SNEGSKA (reference sequence). In DNA form, the CDR3 reads TGCAGTGCTAGAGATCCGGAGGGGACGGCCTATGGCTACACCTTC. Residues: CSARDPEGTAYGYTF.

This clonotype was recorded at least ten times. The V call is TRBV20-1, the J call TRBJ1-1; D is possibly TRBD1 (6 bases). Trimming pared 3 bases from V and 4 bases from J, leaving 15 bases between. The CDR3 loop spans 14 amino acids. The germline V gene encodes CDR1 DFQATT and CDR2 SNEGSKA (reference sequence). The DNA of the CDR3 is TGCAGTGCTAGTCCACAGGGTGGGGGCACTGAAGCTTTCTTT. Translating gives CSASPQGGGTEAFF.

In this sample, this clonotype turned up many times. The V call is TRBV2, the J call TRBJ1-4; possible D gene TRBD1, 6 bases. Trimming took off 6 bases at V and 5 bases at J, with 7 bases between the two ends. This CDR3 has 12 residues. Germline CDR1 is SNHLY and CDR2 is FYNNEI. The CDR3 is CASRGANEKLFF. CDR3 bases: TGTGCCAGCAGGGGGGCAAATGAAAAACTGTTTTTT.

This clonotype showed up many times. The V and J genes are TRBV6-1 and TRBJ1-3, with D tentatively TRBD1 (5 bases). The CDR3 contains 16 residues. V was shortened by 8 bases and J by 5 bases, with 22 bases between the two germline ends. CDR1 is MNHNS and CDR2 is SASEGT in the germline V gene. Here the CDR3 reads CASCRGTDAERNTIYF. For the CDR3, the DNA is TGTGCCAGCTGCCGTGGGACCGACGCCGAGCGAAACACCATATATTTT.

Note on this clonotype: A far larger clone is a single base away, which makes a read error likely. The chain employs TRBV3-1 and TRBJ2-3; D may be TRBD1 (6 bases). Judging by the DNA end, TRBJ2-1 fits better; the J call may be wrong. Germline V gene sequence: CDR1 LGHDT, CDR2 YNNKEL (reference sequence). This CDR3 contains 14 residues. The CDR3 region is CAGRPSDRFNEQFF. CDR3 coding DNA: TGTGCCGGCAGACCCAGTGACAGGTTCAATGAGCAGTTCTTC.

This clonotype was recorded many times. The chain employs TRBV18 and TRBJ1-6; D is ambiguous. The CDR3 runs to 15 residues. Germline-derived CDR1 and CDR2 are KGHSH and LQKENI. With 2 bases removed from V and 5 bases from J, the gap between germline ends came to 10 bases. The DNA for the CDR3 is TGTGCCAGCTCACCAATGGCGGTCGATAATTCACCCCTCCACTTT. Translation gives CASSPMAVDNSPLHF.

This sequence joins TRBV19 and TRBJ2-1; 9 positions match TRBD1. The V segment lost 3 bases and the J segment 7 bases; nucleotides outside the gene matches: 16. Germline assignment: CDR1 LNHDA and CDR2 SQIVND (reference sequence). The CDR3 is 18 residues long. The DNA for the CDR3 is TGTGCCAGTAGTATCTCGAGGTGGAGGACAGGGGTGAAAAATGAGCAGTTCTTC. It specifies CASSISRWRTGVKNEQFF.

This clonotype came up many times. The chain employs TRBV27 and TRBJ2-3; the match to TRBD1 covers 7 bases. This CDR3 has 16 residues. Germline assignment: CDR1 MNHEY and CDR2 SMNVEV (reference sequence). The J segment lost 4 bases and the V segment lost 6 bases, leaving 13 bases of the junction unmatched. The CDR3 here is CASRLRQGAVSDTQYF. CDR3 bases: TGTGCCAGCAGGTTACGACAGGGAGCGGTCTCAGATACGCAGTATTTT.

This clonotype was counted between two and nine times. The CDR3 loop reads CASSYSSGERTDTQYF. The CDR3 DNA is TGTGCCAGCAGTTACTCTAGCGGGGAGCGCACAGATACGCAGTATTTT. V is TRBV6-5 and J is TRBJ2-3, with 8 bases lining up with TRBD2. Trimming took 0 bases from V and 1 from J; bases not matched to a gene: 3. This CDR3 has 16 residues. Germline V lookup: CDR1 MNHEY, CDR2 SVGAGI.

The V call is TRBV29-1, the J call TRBJ2-1; 12 bases map to TRBD2. This CDR3 comprises 14 residues. Germline V gene sequence: CDR1 SQVTM, CDR2 ANQGSEA. V lost 4 bases and J lost 7; bases outside the gene matches: 5. Here the CDR3 reads CSVGLAGGWNEQFF. CDR3 nucleotides: TGCAGCGTTGGGCTAGCGGGGGGGTGGAATGAGCAGTTCTTC.

V and J are TRBV5-4 and TRBJ2-7; 7 bases are shared with TRBD2. V was pared by 0 bases and J by 0 bases, with 6 bases of the junction left unmatched. This CDR3 has 16 residues. Germline V gene sequence: CDR1 SGHNT, CDR2 YYREEE (reference sequence). This CDR3 reads CASSLAGAGSSYEQYF. The DNA of the CDR3 is TGTGCCAGCAGCTTGGCTGGAGCGGGGAGCTCCTACGAGCAGTACTTC.

This chain connects TRBV11-2 to TRBJ2-7; D possibly corresponds to TRBD1 (5 bases). The germline V gene has CDR1 SGHAT and CDR2 FQNNGV. Trimming left V 1 base short and J 3 bases short, with 22 bases between. This CDR3 region has 18 residues. The CDR3 region is CASSLGYGPSKGIYEQYF. CDR3 in DNA: TGTGCCAGCAGCTTAGGTTACGGACCGTCTAAGGGGATCTACGAGCAGTACTTC.